A selection of T cell receptor beta chains follows, all from one sample in a study of PD-1 blockade in classical Hodgkin lymphoma. The assay was immunoSEQ multiplex PCR, and TCRdb's table has in-frame clones only and misses some. The sample lists about 15,000 clones; approximately 91% were seen once. The sequenced sample was CD8+ T cells from blood. Receptor source: a human donor with classical Hodgkin lymphoma. The CDR3 runs from the conserved cysteine through the conserved F or W. Fields, in order: clone size, J gene, D gene, V gene, CDR3 DNA, CDR3 protein. The D gene is left open where the match is weak. Clone size, where shown, is once, few, many, or a class for clones that have expanded.

size: NA; J: TRBJ2-5; D: NA; V: TRBV14; DNA: TGTGCCAGCAGCTCCATCCGGGCGGGACAAGAGACCCAGTACTTC; CDR3: CASSSIRAGQETQYF
size: NA; J: TRBJ2-5; D: TRBD2; V: TRBV4-2; DNA: TGTGCCAGCAGCCAAGAACTAGCGGGAGACTGGTGGGAGACCCAGTACTTC; CDR3: CASSQELAGDWWETQYF
size: NA; J: TRBJ2-5; D: NA; V: TRBV4-1; DNA: TGCGCCAGCAGCCAGAGAGGCGAGACCCAGTACTTC; CDR3: CASSQRGETQYF
size: NA; J: TRBJ1-1; D: NA; V: TRBV5-7; DNA: TGTGCCAGTAAAAAAGATCATAGGGGTGCTTTCTTT; CDR3: CASKKDHRGAFF
size: NA; J: TRBJ2-7; D: NA; V: TRBV9; DNA: TGTGCCAGCAGCCCCCCCAGGGCATACGAGCAGTACTTC; CDR3: CASSPPRAYEQYF
size: NA; J: TRBJ1-3; D: NA; V: TRBV10-3; DNA: TGTGCCATCAGTGAATCGGCAGGCGCGGTACACACCATATATTTT; CDR3: CAISESAGAVHTIYF
size: NA; J: TRBJ1-5; D: NA; V: TRBV7-3; DNA: TGTGCCAGCAGCTTATGGATCGGGGAGCCCCAGCATTTT; CDR3: CASSLWIGEPQHF
size: NA; J: TRBJ2-1; D: TRBD2; V: TRBV28; DNA: TGTGCCAGCAGTACCTCACTCCGAAGCGGGAGTACTTTGGATGAGCAGTTCTTC; CDR3: CASSTSLRSGSTLDEQFF
size: NA; J: TRBJ2-1; D: NA; V: TRBV7-3; DNA: TGTGCCAGCAGCCCCTCCCCCCTCGGCCATGAGCAGTTCTTC; CDR3: CASSPSPLGHEQFF
size: once; J: TRBJ2-1; D: NA; V: TRBV27; DNA: TGTGCCAGCAGTTTAGGAAGCGGGCACAATGAGCAGTTCTTC; CDR3: CASSLGSGHNEQFF
size: NA; J: TRBJ1-2; D: NA; V: TRBV6-5; DNA: TGTGCCAGCAGTCCTCAGGGAATTAACTATGGCTACACCTTC; CDR3: CASSPQGINYGYTF
size: NA; J: TRBJ2-3; D: TRBD2; V: TRBV6-5; DNA: TGTGCCAGCAGTTATAGAGGGAGGGCCGGAGATACGCAGTATTTT; CDR3: CASSYRGRAGDTQYF
size: NA; J: TRBJ2-7; D: TRBD2; V: TRBV6-6; DNA: TGTGCCAGCAGTTACTCGGGGACTACACTTTCCCGGCAGTACTTC; CDR3: CASSYSGTTLSRQYF
size: NA; J: TRBJ2-1; D: TRBD2; V: TRBV7-9; DNA: TGTGCCAGCAGCTTATTAGCGGGTCCAGCCCGCCCCGCGTTCTTC; CDR3: CASSLLAGPARPAFF
size: NA; J: TRBJ2-7; D: NA; V: TRBV7-9; DNA: TGTGCCAGCAGCCTGACGCCGGGAGCCTCCTACGAGCAGTACTTC; CDR3: CASSLTPGASYEQYF
size: NA; J: TRBJ2-1; D: NA; V: TRBV9; DNA: TGTGCCAGCAGCCAAGCGGGTGAGCAGTTCTTC; CDR3: CASSQAGEQFF
size: once; J: TRBJ2-1; D: TRBD1; V: TRBV6-1; DNA: TGTGCCAGCAGTGAATTGAGGGACAGGGGGCCGCATGAGCAGTTCTTC; CDR3: CASSELRDRGPHEQFF
size: NA; J: TRBJ1-2; D: TRBD1; V: TRBV19; DNA: TGTGCCAGTAGTATGACTCCGGACAGGTTTTATGGCTACACCTTC; CDR3: CASSMTPDRFYGYTF
size: NA; J: TRBJ2-7; D: TRBD1; V: TRBV29-1; DNA: TGCAGCGTTGAAGGGCCGGAGGACAGGGGCTACGAGCAGTACTTC; CDR3: CSVEGPEDRGYEQYF
size: NA; J: TRBJ2-3; D: NA; V: TRBV6-1; DNA: TGTGCCAGCAGTGGAGGCGGGGATTCGGATACGCAGTATTTT; CDR3: CASSGGGDSDTQYF
size: NA; J: TRBJ1-5; D: NA; V: TRBV27; DNA: TGTGCCAGCAGTTTCTCGGGGTCGCGTCAGCCCCAGCATTTT; CDR3: CASSFSGSRQPQHF
size: NA; J: TRBJ2-3; D: NA; V: TRBV27; DNA: TGTGCCAGCAGTTTATTAATCAAAGGCACAGATACGCAGTATTTT; CDR3: CASSLLIKGTDTQYF
size: NA; J: TRBJ2-5; D: TRBD2; V: TRBV7-9; DNA: TGTGCCAGCAGCTCCGGGACTAGCAGACAGAAGGCCCAGTACTTC; CDR3: CASSSGTSRQKAQYF
size: NA; J: TRBJ1-1; D: NA; V: TRBV5-5; DNA: TGTGCCAGCAGCTTGATCCGGGATCCACGTGAAGCTTTCTTT; CDR3: CASSLIRDPREAFF
size: NA; J: TRBJ1-5; D: NA; V: TRBV7-9; DNA: TGTGCCAGCAGGCCGGGGGAGCGGCCGACGCTTCGGGCTCAGCCCCAGCATTTT; CDR3: CASRPGERPTLRAQPQHF
size: few; J: TRBJ1-1; D: NA; V: TRBV28; DNA: TGTGCCAGCAGTTTCCGGATGGACACTGAAGCTTTCTTT; CDR3: CASSFRMDTEAFF
size: NA; J: TRBJ1-4; D: NA; V: TRBV6-1; DNA: TGTGCCAGCAGTGAGGGCGGGGAGAATGAAAAACTGTTTTTT; CDR3: CASSEGGENEKLFF
size: NA; J: TRBJ2-5; D: NA; V: TRBV25-1; DNA: TGTGCCAGCAGTGATTGGGACGGGGGTCAAGAGACCCAGTACTTC; CDR3: CASSDWDGGQETQYF
size: NA; J: TRBJ2-6; D: TRBD2; V: TRBV6-4; DNA: TGTGCCAGCAGTGCGGTAGCGGGAGTTAGTGGGGCCAACGTCCTGACTTTC; CDR3: CASSAVAGVSGANVLTF
size: NA; J: TRBJ1-2; D: NA; V: TRBV27; DNA: TGTGCCAGCAGTTCCAGGGCAGCCTATGGCTACACCTTC; CDR3: CASSSRAAYGYTF
size: NA; J: TRBJ2-5; D: NA; V: TRBV11-2; DNA: TGTGCCAGCAGTTTGGGTCCTGGACAGTCTCTATTGGCCCAGTACTTC; CDR3: CASSLGPGQSLLAQYF
size: once; J: TRBJ1-2; D: TRBD1; V: TRBV27; DNA: TGTGCCAGCAGTATCGGACAGGGGATTTTTAACTATGGCTACACCTTC; CDR3: CASSIGQGIFNYGYTF
size: NA; J: TRBJ2-1; D: TRBD1; V: TRBV27; DNA: TGTGCCAGCAGTTTATCGATTGGGGGACAGTCCTACAATGAGCAGTTCTTC; CDR3: CASSLSIGGQSYNEQFF
size: NA; J: TRBJ2-5; D: NA; V: TRBV7-9; DNA: TGTGCCAGCAGCTTATTTACGGCGGGGAGGACTGAAGAGACCCAGTACTTC; CDR3: CASSLFTAGRTEETQYF
size: NA; J: TRBJ1-2; D: NA; V: TRBV25-1; DNA: TGTGCCAGCAGTTCGGGGAATGGCTACACCTTC; CDR3: CASSSGNGYTF
size: once; J: TRBJ2-1; D: NA; V: TRBV9; DNA: TGTGCCAGCAGCGATCAACATTCGTCTCAGAGCTCCTACAATGAGCAGTTCTTC; CDR3: CASSDQHSSQSSYNEQFF
size: NA; J: TRBJ2-1; D: TRBD1; V: TRBV5-4; DNA: TGTGCCAGCAGCTTTCACCAGGGGGCTTACAATGAGCAGTTCTTC; CDR3: CASSFHQGAYNEQFF
size: NA; J: TRBJ2-2; D: NA; V: TRBV7-9; DNA: TGTGCCAGCAGCGCCGGGTTCACCGGGGAGCTGTTTTTT; CDR3: CASSAGFTGELFF
size: NA; J: TRBJ1-1; D: NA; V: TRBV29-1; DNA: TGCAGCGTTGAAGATCCTAGCCGGGGACAAGCTTTCTTT; CDR3: CSVEDPSRGQAFF
size: few; J: TRBJ1-1; D: NA; V: TRBV4-1; DNA: TGCGCCAGCAGCCAAGGCCACACTGAAGCTTTCTTT; CDR3: CASSQGHTEAFF